The 2 T cell receptor beta chains below were found in one sample sequenced in a study of T cell responses to AZD1222 COVID-19 vaccine. Data came from immunoSEQ multiplex PCR; TCRdb stores just in-frame clones and leaves some out. The table has 80,000 to 95,000 clones, approximately 82% seen once. The sample in question was peripheral blood, obtained on day 0 of AZD1222 vaccination. The receptors shown here come from an adult in good health.

This rearrangement joins TRBV5-6 to TRBJ2-7, with 7 bases fitting TRBD2. V dropped 5 bases and J dropped 6; count of bases not matched to a gene: 8. There are 13 residues in the CDR3. Germline CDR1 and CDR2: SGHDT and YYEEEE. The CDR3 region has the DNA TGTGCCAGCAGTCTACCGGGACTACGCGAGCAGTACTTC. It yields the protein CASSLPGLREQYF.

V usage is TRBV6-5 and J usage is TRBJ2-5; D is unresolved. The germline V gene encodes CDR1 MNHEY and CDR2 SVGAGI. Trimming left V 7 bases short and J 2 bases short, with 11 bases between. This CDR3 spans 13 amino acids. CDR3: CASTRKGQETQYF. The CDR3, as DNA: TGTGCCAGCACCCGGAAGGGACAAGAGACCCAGTACTTC.